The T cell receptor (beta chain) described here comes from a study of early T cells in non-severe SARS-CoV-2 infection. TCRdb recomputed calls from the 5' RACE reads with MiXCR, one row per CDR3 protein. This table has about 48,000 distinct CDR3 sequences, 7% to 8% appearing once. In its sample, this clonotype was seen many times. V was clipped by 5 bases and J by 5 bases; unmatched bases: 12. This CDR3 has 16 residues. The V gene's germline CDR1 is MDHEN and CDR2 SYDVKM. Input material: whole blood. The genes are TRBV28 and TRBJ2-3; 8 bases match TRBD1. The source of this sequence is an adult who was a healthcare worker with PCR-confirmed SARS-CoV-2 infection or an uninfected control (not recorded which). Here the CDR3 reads CASSPPSDRVVDTQYF. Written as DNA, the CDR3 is TGTGCCAGCAGTCCCCCCTCGGACAGGGTGGTAGATACGCAGTATTTT. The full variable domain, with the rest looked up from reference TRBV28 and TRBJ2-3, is DVKVTQSSRYLVKRTGEKVFLECVQDMDHENMFWYRQDPGLGLRLIYFSYDVKMKEKGDIPEGYSVSREKKERFSLILESASTNQTSMYLCASSPPSDRVVDTQYFGPGTRLTVL.